These T cell receptor beta chains were read from a single sample in a study of regulatory T cells in long-lasting Graves disease. TCRdb reprocessed the multiplex PCR reads with MiXCR, giving one entry per CDR3 protein. The data hold 400,000 to 550,000 distinct CDR3 sequences, with 14% to 15% observed a single time. This same sample was also part of a study on T cells in Graves' hyperthyroidism and ophthalmopathy.

Sequencing was performed on peripheral blood mononuclear cells (PBMCs), taken at new diagnosis, from a patient treated with antithyroid drugs. Receptors were obtained from a woman aged 25 to 39 with Graves disease. Both conserved end residues are part of each CDR3. Fields, in order: clone size, V gene, J gene, D gene, CDR3 DNA, CDR3 protein. A D gene is named only where the DNA matches it firmly. For some rows the clone size is stated as once, few or many, or as a class when expanded; others skip it.

many	TRBV6-9	TRBJ2-3	.	TGTGCCAGCAGTTACTACGATCAGCAGTATTTT	CASSYYDQQYF
few	TRBV3-1	TRBJ2-7	TRBD2	TGTGCCAGCAGCCCTCGGACTAGCGGGAGGTCAGTCTTCTACTACGAGCAGTACTTC	CASSPRTSGRSVFYYEQYF
many	TRBV20-1	TRBJ2-1	.	TGCAGTGCTATTGGCGGGTTAGTAGATGAGCAGTTCTTC	CSAIGGLVDEQFF
.	TRBV10-2	TRBJ1-6	.	TGCGCCTGCGGACAGACCTATAATTCACCCCTCCACTTT	CACGQTYNSPLHF
few	TRBV9	TRBJ1-5	.	TGTGCCAGCAGCGTAGGCACGTCTAATAGGGAGCCCCAGCATTTT	CASSVGTSNREPQHF
few	TRBV20-1	TRBJ1-1	TRBD1	TGCAGTGCTCCGGGACAGCCGAACACTGAAGCTTTCTTT	CSAPGQPNTEAFF
many	TRBV7-2	TRBJ2-7	.	TGTGCCAGCAGCTTAGAGGGTAGCTCCTACGAGCAGTACTTC	CASSLEGSSYEQYF
many	TRBV27	TRBJ1-2	.	TGTGCCAGCAGTACGACCGGGAAATCAAGGGACTATGGCTACACCTTC	CASSTTGKSRDYGYTF
many	TRBV30	TRBJ1-1	.	TGTGCCTGGAGTGTACATGGGGGCACTGAAGCTTTCTTT	CAWSVHGGTEAFF
few	TRBV28	TRBJ1-5	.	TGTGCCAGCAGTTCCCGGCCCCATCCCCAGCATTTT	CASSSRPHPQHF
.	TRBV11-2	TRBJ2-7	.	TGTGCCAGCAGCATCAACCGGGCCTACGAGCAGTACTTC	CASSINRAYEQYF
many	TRBV5-1	TRBJ2-7	.	TGCGCCAGCAGCTTGGTTTTCGGGAGAGGAGAAGAGCAGTACTTC	CASSLVFGRGEEQYF
many	TRBV15	TRBJ2-3	TRBD2	TGTGCCACCAGCAGGCGCAGCGGGAGCGCAGATACGCAGTATTTT	CATSRRSGSADTQYF
many	TRBV7-2	TRBJ2-3	TRBD2	TGTGCCAGCAGCTCCGGACTAGCGGGGAACGCAGATACGCAGTATTTT	CASSSGLAGNADTQYF
many	TRBV12-3/TRBV12-4	TRBJ1-5	TRBD1	TGTGCCAGCAGTCGGGGACAGATCGGGAATCAGCCCCAGCATTTT	CASSRGQIGNQPQHF
few	TRBV7-9	TRBJ1-2	.	TGTGCCAGCAGCGATATCCGGGACGCCGACTATGGCTACACCTTC	CASSDIRDADYGYTF
many	TRBV27	TRBJ1-1	.	TGTGCCAGCCGGGAGGTAATAAACACTGAAGCTTTCTTT	CASREVINTEAFF
.	TRBV12-3/TRBV12-4	TRBJ2-7	TRBD1	TGTGCCAGCACCGCGGGACAGGGCTACGAGCAGTACTTC	CASTAGQGYEQYF
many	TRBV3-1	TRBJ2-1	TRBD2	TGTGCCAGCAGCCAAGACAGACTAGCTAATGAGCAGTTCTTC	CASSQDRLANEQFF
many	TRBV13	TRBJ1-5	.	TGTGCCAGCAGCTTAGCAAGGGAAGATCAGCCCCAGCATTTT	CASSLAREDQPQHF
.	TRBV6-1	TRBJ1-3	.	TGTGCCACCCCCTTCGGAAACACCATATATTTT	CATPFGNTIYF
.	TRBV24-1	TRBJ2-3	.	TGTGCCACCAGTGGGGGTGGAGCAGATACGCAGTATTTT	CATSGGGADTQYF
many	TRBV11-2	TRBJ2-7	TRBD1	TGTGCCAGCAGCCCCGAAGGGGGCTCAGACGAGCAGTACTTC	CASSPEGGSDEQYF
.	TRBV15	TRBJ2-7	.	TGTGCCACCAGCACTCTAGCGCGCGAGCAGTACTTC	CATSTLAREQYF
.	TRBV10-3	TRBJ2-7	.	TGTGCCATCACCGGAACAGGGAACGAGCAGTACTTC	CAITGTGNEQYF
.	TRBV9	TRBJ1-5	.	TGTGCCAGCAGCGTAGGTTTTGGCAATCAGCCCCAGCATTTT	CASSVGFGNQPQHF
many	TRBV11-2	TRBJ1-1	.	TGTGCCAGCAGCTCCCGGGGATGGGGCGTTAACACTGAAGCTTTCTTT	CASSSRGWGVNTEAFF
.	TRBV9	TRBJ2-5	.	TGTGCCAGCAGCGTGAACCCGGGAGAGACCCAGTACTTC	CASSVNPGETQYF
few	TRBV5-1	TRBJ2-5	.	TGCGCCAGCAGCTTGTTTGCAGGGGATGTGGAGACCCAGTACTTC	CASSLFAGDVETQYF
once	TRBV7-9	TRBJ2-1	.	TGTGCCAGCAGCCACCTTTGGGCCGGACCCCGGAATGGGCAGTTCTTC	CASSHLWAGPRNGQFF
.	TRBV24-1	TRBJ2-5	.	TGTGCCACCAGTGATTCGGACGGCGGGCGAGGGGAGACCCAGTACTTC	CATSDSDGGRGETQYF
many	TRBV12-3/TRBV12-4	TRBJ2-3	TRBD1	TGTGCCAGCAGTCGAGGACAGGTGCCCGATACGCAGTATTTT	CASSRGQVPDTQYF
many	TRBV12-3/TRBV12-4	TRBJ1-2	TRBD1	TGTGCGAGCCGTCGGGACAGCCTAGGGTCCACCTTC	CASRRDSLGSTF
many	TRBV12-3/TRBV12-4	TRBJ2-1	.	TGTGCCAGCAGTTTAGGCTCCACTAAGCAGTTCTTC	CASSLGSTKQFF
many	TRBV2	TRBJ2-5	.	TGTGCCAGCAGTGAAGTATGGGGGGAGACCCAGTACTTC	CASSEVWGETQYF
.	TRBV10-2	TRBJ2-2	TRBD2	TGCGCCAGCAGTACTAGCGGGAGGGTCGGGGAGCTGTTTTTT	CASSTSGRVGELFF
.	TRBV4-1	TRBJ1-2	TRBD1	TGCGCCAGCAGCCAAGAGGGACCAGGGGGCTTCTATGGCTACACCTTC	CASSQEGPGGFYGYTF
.	TRBV11-2	TRBJ2-1	TRBD2	TGTGCCAGCAGCGCCGGACTAGCGGGGTTCTCCTACAATGAGCAGTTCTTC	CASSAGLAGFSYNEQFF
many	TRBV12-3/TRBV12-4	TRBJ2-1	TRBD2	TGTGCCAGCAGATCCCCTCCCCCTAGCGGGAGTAGTAATGAGCAGTTCTTC	CASRSPPPSGSSNEQFF
.	TRBV5-4	TRBJ2-1	TRBD1	TGTGCCAGCAGCTTCTTACAGGGGAAGGGGTACGATGAGCAGTTCTTC	CASSFLQGKGYDEQFF
many	TRBV2	TRBJ1-1	.	TGTGCCAGCAGATCAGTGGGGAACACTGAAGCTTTCTTT	CASRSVGNTEAFF
.	TRBV9	TRBJ2-7	.	TGTGCCAGCAGCGTACCAATGGGGGAGCAGTACTTC	CASSVPMGEQYF
many	TRBV13	TRBJ2-2	TRBD2	TGTGCCAGCAGCCCTAGGAGCGGGGTCACCGGGGAGCTGTTTTTT	CASSPRSGVTGELFF
.	TRBV28	TRBJ2-5	TRBD2	TGTGCCAGCAGTTTCCCCCGGGGCCTGACTAGCGTGGCCCAAGAGACCCAGTACTTC	CASSFPRGLTSVAQETQYF
few	TRBV5-8	TRBJ2-6	TRBD2	TGTGCCAGCAGCCGGGGACTAGCGGGAAATTCTGGGGCCAACGTCCTGACTTTC	CASSRGLAGNSGANVLTF
many	TRBV30	TRBJ2-7	.	TGTGCCTGGAGTCGCGGGACACTTTACTACGAGCAGTACTTC	CAWSRGTLYYEQYF
many	TRBV6-2/TRBV6-3	TRBJ1-1	.	TGTGCCAGCAGTTACCCCTCGACGCTACGGTGGGGAACTGAAGCTTTCTTT	CASSYPSTLRWGTEAFF
.	TRBV7-9	TRBJ1-4	TRBD1	TGTGCCAGCAGCTCTAGACAGGGGAACTATGAAAAACTGTTTTTT	CASSSRQGNYEKLFF
.	TRBV5-1	TRBJ1-3	TRBD1	TGCGCCAGCAGCGGAGGGACAGGGGAAGGAAACACCATATATTTT	CASSGGTGEGNTIYF
few	TRBV5-1	TRBJ2-4	TRBD2	TGCGCCAGCAGCTTGGACCTCCTGGCGGGAGTAAATAACATTCAGTACTTC	CASSLDLLAGVNNIQYF
many	TRBV5-1	TRBJ1-5	TRBD1	TGTGCCAGCAACCTGGGGGGCCAGACAGGGCATGATCAGCCCCAGCATTTT	CASNLGGQTGHDQPQHF
many	TRBV20-1	TRBJ2-1	.	TGCAGTGCCAATCAGGGGTTGGATGAGCAGTTCTTC	CSANQGLDEQFF
many	TRBV7-8	TRBJ2-7	.	TGTGCCAGCAGCCCCGGAGCCGGGTTTCCCTACGAGCAGTACTTC	CASSPGAGFPYEQYF
.	TRBV10-3	TRBJ2-3	.	TGTGCCATCAGTGAGTCGGGAGACGGAGATACGCAGTATTTT	CAISESGDGDTQYF
many	TRBV3-1	TRBJ1-1	.	TGTGCCAGCAGCCAAGTAGGGGGCACTGAAGCTTTCTTT	CASSQVGGTEAFF